This TCR beta chain was sequenced during a study of CD8 T cells in ankylosing spondylitis. Study-level results: CD8+ by phenotype, disease-linked clones were relatively rare in peripheral blood.

Quantitative 5'-RACE with molecular barcodes produced the TCR beta libraries. TCRdb independently ran MiXCR on the 5' RACE reads; one entry per CDR3 protein. The sample lists about 92,000 distinct CDR3 sequences, 8.8% seen once, with 4.5% to 5.5% in the top ten. This clonotype showed up many times. The target antigen is unknown. The CDR3 totals 16 residues. Per germline, CDR1 SGHTA and CDR2 FQGNSA. J lost 4 bases, V lost 6 bases, and 13 bases had no gene match. The V gene is TRBV7-2, the J gene TRBJ2-3; 7 bases are shared with TRBD2. This receptor was obtained from a male donor with ankylosing spondylitis or in good health (not recorded which). Sequencing input: blood, either unsorted or a sorted T cell fraction (not recorded which). The CDR3 loop is CASSHFKRGGADTQYF. The CDR3 nucleotides are TGTGCCAGCAGTCACTTTAAACGGGGAGGGGCAGATACGCAGTATTTT. Looking up the rest from reference TRBV7-2 and TRBJ2-3 gives the full variable domain: GAGVSQSPSNKVTEKGKDVELRCDPISGHTALYWYRQSLGQGLEFLIYFQGNSAPDKSGLPSDRFSAERTGGSVSTLTIQRTQQEDSAVYLCASSHFKRGGADTQYFGPGTRLTVL.